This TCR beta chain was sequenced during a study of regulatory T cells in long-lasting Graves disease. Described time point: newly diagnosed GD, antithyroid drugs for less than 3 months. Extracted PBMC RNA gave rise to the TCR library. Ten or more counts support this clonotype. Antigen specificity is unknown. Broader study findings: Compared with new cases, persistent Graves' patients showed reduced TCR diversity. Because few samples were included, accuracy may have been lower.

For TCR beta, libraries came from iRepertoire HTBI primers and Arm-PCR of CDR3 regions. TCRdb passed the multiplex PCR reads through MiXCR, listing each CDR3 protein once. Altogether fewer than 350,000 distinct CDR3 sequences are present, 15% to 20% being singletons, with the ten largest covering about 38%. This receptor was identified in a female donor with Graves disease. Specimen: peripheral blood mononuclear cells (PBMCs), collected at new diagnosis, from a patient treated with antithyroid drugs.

CDR3 sequence (DNA): TGTGCCAGCAGTTTATCAGAAACTAGCACAGATACGCAGTATTTT. It codes for CASSLSETSTDTQYF. The chain has TRBV27 and TRBJ2-3; D is ambiguous. The CDR3 sequence is 15 residues long. The ends were cut back, 0 bases at V and 0 bases at J, with 7 bases in the middle. CDR1 is MNHEY and CDR2 is SMNVEV in the germline V gene (reference sequence).